A single sample is the source of the 25 T cell receptor beta chains below, sequenced in a study of breast tumors, draining lymph nodes, adjacent tissues. TCRdb re-analysed the multiplex PCR reads in MiXCR, keeping a single row per CDR3 protein. The table lists about 21,000 distinct CDR3 sequences, 50% of them singletons. The sequencing input was breast tumor tissue. Source of these receptors: a female donor with breast cancer. Some clones in this sample may be carry-over from other donors' samples.

This clonotype has more than one count but fewer than ten. The chain combines TRBV12-3 or TRBV12-4 with TRBJ2-5; D gene uncertain. Trimming took off 3 bases at V and 5 bases at J, with 13 bases between the two ends. The CDR3 extends over 14 amino acids. The CDR3 here is CASSFTPSLETQYF. CDR3 nucleotide sequence: TGTGCCAGCAGTTTCACCCCGAGCCTCGAGACCCAGTACTTC.

V and J are TRBV5-8 and TRBJ2-7, with 7 bases lining up with TRBD2. There are 16 residues in the CDR3. Germline V lookup: CDR1 SGHTS, CDR2 YDEGEE. Germline trimming cut 2 bases from V and 2 bases from J; bases unmatched to any gene: 10. CDR3 bases: TGTGCCAGCAGCTTCTTCCCTAGCGGTGAGACCTACGAGCAGTACTTC. This codes for CASSFFPSGETYEQYF.

There are many counts of this clonotype. The chain recombines TRBV20-1 with TRBJ2-1; perhaps TRBD2 as D (6 bases). Between the trimmed V and J ends, which lost 3 bases and 10 bases, there was a span of 25 bases. This CDR3 has 16 amino acids. The germline V gene has CDR1 DFQATT and CDR2 SNEGSKA (reference sequence). CDR3: CSARFPTLGSGREQFF. The CDR3 DNA reads as TGCAGTGCTAGGTTCCCAACTTTAGGTAGCGGTAGGGAGCAGTTCTTC.

This clonotype occurred a few times. The CDR3 ends on some other residue instead of the conserved phenylalanine or tryptophan, so this is likely a read error. This chain connects TRBV19 to TRBJ2-1, with D maybe TRBD2 (6 bases). This CDR3 contains 16 residues. Germline V CDR1 and CDR2: LNHDA, SQIVND (reference sequence). Trimming left V 6 bases short and J 7 bases short, with 22 bases between. In DNA, the CDR3 is TGTGCCAGTAGCGCCACTAGCAGGCCCCCTCCAAATGAGCAGTTCTCC. It encodes CASSATSRPPPNEQFS.

In its sample, this clonotype was seen many times. V gene TRBV30 combines with J gene TRBJ2-5; 13 bases fit TRBD2. The CDR3 is made up of 14 amino acids. CDR1 GTSNPN and CDR2 SVGIG come from the germline V gene (reference sequence). With 8 bases clipped from V and 5 bases from J, the junction kept 8 bases outside the gene matches. The CDR3 here is CAGGLAGDAETQYF. The CDR3, as DNA: TGTGCCGGCGGACTAGCGGGAGATGCGGAGACCCAGTACTTC.

The chain employs TRBV7-2 and TRBJ1-4, with 7 positions matching TRBD1. The V gene's germline CDR1 is SGHTA and CDR2 FQGNSA. The CDR3 is made up of 15 amino acids. Trimming at V came to 3 bases and at J to 8 bases, leaving 9 bases not matched to a gene. The DNA of the CDR3 is TGTGCCAGCAGCTTCCTACAGGGGTGGGACGAAAAACTGTTTTTT. Translation gives CASSFLQGWDEKLFF.

The CDR3 sequence: CAITNEGLGTEAFF. In DNA, the CDR3 is TGTGCCATCACCAATGAAGGGTTAGGCACTGAAGCTTTCTTT. This chain connects TRBV10-3 to TRBJ1-1, with no clear D. In germline, CDR1 is ENHRY, CDR2 SYGVKD. Trimming left V 7 bases short and J 4 bases short, with 16 bases between. This CDR3 comprises 14 residues.

This clonotype is judged medium-sized. The CDR3: CASIGTSGRLGEQYF. The CDR3 DNA reads as TGTGCCAGCATAGGGACTAGCGGGAGGTTGGGGGAGCAGTACTTC. The chain employs TRBV6-1 and TRBJ2-7; 15 nucleotides agree with TRBD2. This CDR3 comprises 15 residues. Germline V gene lookup returns CDR1 MNHNS and CDR2 SASEGT. Trimming took 7 bases from V and 7 from J; bases not matched to a gene: 8.

The chain recombines TRBV28 with TRBJ2-3; 8 positions match TRBD1. The CDR3 spans 15 residues. Germline V gives CDR1 MDHEN, CDR2 SYDVKM. V trimming: 5 bases; J trimming: 1 base; junction bases outside the gene matches: 5. CDR3 protein: CASSTWGQGTDTQYF. CDR3 bases: TGTGCCAGCAGTACATGGGGACAGGGCACAGATACGCAGTATTTT.

This clonotype was observed once. The CDR3 is CSVYGTARPLYTF. DNA of the CDR3: TGCAGCGTTTACGGGACAGCGCGACCCCTTTACACCTTC. The rearrangement links TRBV29-1 to TRBJ1-2; 7 bases agree with TRBD1. Trimming took 5 bases from V and 11 from J; bases not matched to a gene: 14. The length of the CDR3 is 13 residues. Looked up from germline, CDR1 is SQVTM and CDR2 is ANQGSEA.

This clonotype was seen at least ten times. The chain is built from TRBV27 and TRBJ2-1; D is unresolved. The CDR3 is made up of 11 amino acids. Looked up from germline, CDR1 is MNHEY and CDR2 is SMNVEV (reference sequence). V was clipped by 2 bases and J by 10 bases, with 6 bases between them. CDR3 bases: TGTGCCAGCAGTTTACGGCAGGAGCAGTTCTTC. Its protein is CASSLRQEQFF.

This clonotype was found many times. CDR3 DNA: TGCAGTGCCTCGGACACGGAGTATGGCTACACCTTC. Translated: CSASDTEYGYTF. J is TRBJ1-2 and V is TRBV20-1; D perhaps matches TRBD1 (5 bases). V was pared by 6 bases and J by 5 bases, with 13 bases between. The CDR3 runs 12 residues. CDR1 is DFQATT and CDR2 is SNEGSKA in the germline V gene (reference sequence).

The table lists this clonotype with many counts. CDR3 sequence reads: CASSTTSSHRGDGYTF. CDR3 sequence (DNA): TGTGCCAGTAGTACTACGTCGAGCCACAGGGGGGATGGCTACACCTTC. The chain carries TRBV19 and TRBJ1-2, with TRBD1 identical over 8 bases. The CDR3 has 16 amino acids. The V segment lost 4 bases and the J segment 6 bases; nucleotides outside the gene matches: 13. Germline CDR1 reads LNHDA; CDR2 reads SQIVND (reference sequence).

This clonotype appeared many times. The chain couples TRBV2 to TRBJ1-1, with 7 nucleotides matching TRBD1. This CDR3 contains 14 residues. The V and J ends lost 7 bases and 2 bases, in that order; junction bases with no gene match: 7. The germline V gene encodes CDR1 SNHLY and CDR2 FYNNEI. The CDR3 DNA sequence: TGTGCCAGCAAGTGGAACAGGGGAAACACTGAAGCTTTCTTT. Translating gives CASKWNRGNTEAFF.

The chain is built from TRBV20-1 and TRBJ1-5; 9 nucleotides agree with TRBD1. The CDR3 totals 15 residues. Per germline, CDR1 DFQATT and CDR2 SNEGSKA (reference sequence). The J segment lost 11 bases and the V segment lost 0 bases, leaving 11 bases of the junction unmatched. CDR3 sequence reads: CSARDPGDRDGAQHF. CDR3 DNA sequence: TGCAGTGCTAGAGACCCGGGGGACAGGGACGGGGCCCAGCATTTT.

The J gene is TRBJ1-4, the V gene TRBV6-2 or TRBV6-3, with 10 bases aligning to TRBD1. Germline V gives CDR1 MNHEY, CDR2 SVGEGT. The CDR3 covers 15 residues. The V gene end was trimmed by 4 bases and the J gene end by 8 bases; junction bases not matched to a gene: 7. The CDR3 sequence: CASSSGGQGREKLFF. CDR3 nucleotides: TGTGCCAGCAGTTCCGGGGGACAGGGGAGAGAAAAACTGTTTTTT.

This chain's CDR3 is CASSYRGRGDEQYF. CDR3 bases: TGTGCCAGCAGTTACAGGGGGCGCGGCGACGAGCAGTACTTC. The gene calls are TRBV27 and TRBJ2-7, with 9 bases lining up with TRBD1. Germline CDR1 MNHEY, CDR2 SMNVEV (reference sequence). Losses at the gene ends were 4 bases for V and 5 bases for J; bases not matched to a gene: 6. The CDR3 contains 14 residues.

In this sample, this clonotype turned up many times. At one end, the junction sequence differs from germline, possibly due to a read error. CDR3 nucleotide sequence: TGTGCCGGACAGGCCAGGGAAACTGGCTGCACCTTC. The encoded protein is CAGQARETGCTF. The V gene is TRBV6-4, the J gene TRBJ1-2; 7 bases are a match to TRBD1. There are 12 residues in the CDR3. CDR1 and CDR2 from the germline V gene are MRHNA and SNTAGT.

A word on this clonotype: The junction does not match germline at one end; this may be a read error. V and J are TRBV20-1 and TRBJ1-5, with D possibly matching TRBD1 (5 bases). The CDR3 is 12 amino acids. Per germline, CDR1 DFQATT and CDR2 SNEGSKA (reference sequence). DNA of the CDR3: TGCAGTGCTCTGGACACCGATCAGCCGCAGCATTTC. Protein sequence: CSALDTDQPQHF.

By sample fraction, this clonotype is medium-sized. Relative to the germline gene, one junction end is altered; a read error may explain this. The genes are TRBV7-9 and TRBJ2-1; D remains unclear. CDR1 and CDR2 (germline): SEHNR, FQNEAQ (reference sequence). The CDR3 spans 13 residues. The CDR3 loop is CASSPPSFNEQFF. CDR3 sequence (DNA): TGTGCCAGCAGCCCGCCCTCCTTCAATGAGCAGTTCTTC. Variable domain in full (rest from reference TRBV7-9 and TRBJ2-1): DTGVSQNPRHKITKRGQNVTFRCDPISEHNRLYWYRQTLGQGPEFLTYFQNEAQLEKSRLLSDRFSAERPKGSFSTLEIQRTEQGDSAMYLCASSPPSFNEQFFGPGTRLTVL.

The J gene is TRBJ2-1, the V gene TRBV25-1; weak D call: TRBD2 (6 bases). Germline V gene lookup returns CDR1 MGHDK and CDR2 SYGVNS. CDR3 size: 17 residues. With 1 base removed from V and 7 bases from J, the gap between germline ends came to 20 bases. The CDR3 DNA sequence: TGTGCCAGCAGTGAATTTTTCGGAAGGGGAAGCGGGAATGAGCAGTTCTTC. Translation: CASSEFFGRGSGNEQFF.

The chain uses TRBV7-3 and TRBJ2-1; 9 bases align to TRBD2. Trimming cost V 5 bases and J 8 bases; bases outside gene matches: 13. CDR1 is SGHTA and CDR2 is FQGTGA in the germline V gene. The CDR3 runs to 16 residues. In DNA, the CDR3 is TGTGCCAGCAGCCCGAGGACTAGCGCGACTCCACATGAGCAGTTCTTC. Translated, it gives CASSPRTSATPHEQFF.

This clonotype was detected many times. This chain connects TRBV25-1 to TRBJ1-2; a weak D match, TRBD1 (5 bases). The germline CDR1 and CDR2 sequences are MGHDK and SYGVNS. The V gene lost 4 bases and the J gene lost 10 bases, with 13 bases spanning the gap. The CDR3 covers 12 residues. The CDR3 here is CASSGQGILYTF. The DNA for the CDR3 is TGTGCCAGCAGTGGTCAGGGAATTCTCTACACCTTC.

This clonotype was seen at least ten times. This clone may be a read error of a much larger clone one base away. This chain uses TRBV11-2 with TRBJ1-2; D is unclear. The CDR3 totals 11 residues. Germline values: CDR1 SGHAT, CDR2 FQNNGV. The ends were cut back, 5 bases at V and 13 bases at J, with 14 bases in the middle. CDR3 residues: CASSLTSDSTF. DNA of the CDR3: TGTGCCAGCAGCCTTACATCAGACTCCACCTTC.

This clonotype was recorded at least ten times. The rearrangement uses TRBV5-8 and TRBJ2-1; 8 bases align to TRBD2. Germline V CDR1 and CDR2: SGHTS, YDEGEE. V shed 1 base, J shed 9 bases, and the junction held 6 bases outside the gene matches. The CDR3 consists of 14 residues. In nucleotides, the CDR3 is TGTGCCAGCAGCTTGCTAGCGGGTAGTACTGAGCAGTTCTTC. Amino acid sequence: CASSLLAGSTEQFF.